This T cell receptor (beta chain) is from a study of T cell repertoires and HLA-DP antigens. Concerning this clone itself: The antigen is not known.

The protocol was immunoSEQ multiplex PCR, while the TCRdb copy is restricted to in-frame clones and leaves out a portion. The data hold over 60,000 clones, with 80% observed a single time. Per germline, CDR1 MNHNS and CDR2 SASEGT. Trimming took 6 bases from V and 6 from J, leaving 11 bases between them. This CDR3 spans 12 amino acids. This TCR derives from a man aged 55 to 70 in good health and CMV-seronegative. The sample was CD4+ T cells from PBMCs. The chain links TRBV6-1 to TRBJ1-2, with no clear D. CDR3 protein: CASSPRPHGYTF. The CDR3 nucleotides are TGTGCCAGCAGCCCTCGTCCCCATGGCTACACCTTC.